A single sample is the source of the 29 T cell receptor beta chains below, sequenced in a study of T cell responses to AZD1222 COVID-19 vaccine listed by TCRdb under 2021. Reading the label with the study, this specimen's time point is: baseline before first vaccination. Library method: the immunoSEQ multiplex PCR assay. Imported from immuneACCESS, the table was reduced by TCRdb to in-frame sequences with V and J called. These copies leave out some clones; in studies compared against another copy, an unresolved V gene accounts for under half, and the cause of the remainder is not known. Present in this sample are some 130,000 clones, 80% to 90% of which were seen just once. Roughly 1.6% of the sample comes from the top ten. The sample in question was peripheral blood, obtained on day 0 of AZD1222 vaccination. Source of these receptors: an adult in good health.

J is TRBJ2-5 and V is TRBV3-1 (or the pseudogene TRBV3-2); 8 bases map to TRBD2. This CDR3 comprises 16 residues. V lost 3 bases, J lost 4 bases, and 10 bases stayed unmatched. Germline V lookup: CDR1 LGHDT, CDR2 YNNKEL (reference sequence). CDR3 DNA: TGTGCCAGCAGCCAGAGTTTACGGGGGGGCGCAGAGACCCAGTACTTC. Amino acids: CASSQSLRGGAETQYF.

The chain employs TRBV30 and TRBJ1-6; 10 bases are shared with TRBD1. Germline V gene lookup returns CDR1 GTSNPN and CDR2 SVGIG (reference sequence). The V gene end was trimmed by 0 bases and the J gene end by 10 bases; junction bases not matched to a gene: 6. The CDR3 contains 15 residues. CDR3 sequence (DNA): TGTGCCTGGAGTGTACCTGGGACAGGGGTCTCACCCCTCCACTTT. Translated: CAWSVPGTGVSPLHF.

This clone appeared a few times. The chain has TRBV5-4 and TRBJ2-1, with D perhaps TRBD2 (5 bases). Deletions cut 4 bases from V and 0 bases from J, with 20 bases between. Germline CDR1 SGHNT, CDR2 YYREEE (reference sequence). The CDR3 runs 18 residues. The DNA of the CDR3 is TGTGCCAGCAGCCAATGGGAACGGCGGGTAGGCTCCTACAATGAGCAGTTCTTC. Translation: CASSQWERRVGSYNEQFF. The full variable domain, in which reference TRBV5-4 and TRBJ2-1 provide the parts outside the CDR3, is ETGVTQSPTHLIKTRGQQVTLRCSSQSGHNTVSWYQQALGQGPQFIFQYYREEENGRGNFPPRFSGLQFPNYSSELNVNALELDDSALYLCASSQWERRVGSYNEQFFGPGTRLTVL.

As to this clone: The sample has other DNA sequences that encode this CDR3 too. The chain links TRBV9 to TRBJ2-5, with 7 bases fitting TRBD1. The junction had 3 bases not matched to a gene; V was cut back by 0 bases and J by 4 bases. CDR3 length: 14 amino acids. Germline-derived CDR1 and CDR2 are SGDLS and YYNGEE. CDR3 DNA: TGTGCCAGCAGCGTAGGGGACAGCCGAGAGACCCAGTACTTC. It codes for CASSVGDSRETQYF.

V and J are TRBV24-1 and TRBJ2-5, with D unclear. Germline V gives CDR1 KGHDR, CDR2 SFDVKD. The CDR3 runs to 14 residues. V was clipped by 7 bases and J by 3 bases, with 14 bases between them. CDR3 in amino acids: CATSVPDGKETQYF. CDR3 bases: TGTGCCACCAGCGTACCAGACGGCAAAGAGACCCAGTACTTC.

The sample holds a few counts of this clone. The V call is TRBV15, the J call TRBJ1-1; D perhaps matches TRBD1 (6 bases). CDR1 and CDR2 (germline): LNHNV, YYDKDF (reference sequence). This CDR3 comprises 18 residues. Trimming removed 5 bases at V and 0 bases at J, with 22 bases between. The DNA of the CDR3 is TGTGCCACCAGCCAATTGGGGAGGGGGAATACCATGAACACTGAAGCTTTCTTT. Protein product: CATSQLGRGNTMNTEAFF. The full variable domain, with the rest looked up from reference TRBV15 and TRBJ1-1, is DAMVIQNPRYQVTQFGKPVTLSCSQTLNHNVMYWYQQKSSQAPKLLFHYYDKDFNNEADTPDNFQSRRPNTSFCFLDIRSPGLGDTAMYLCATSQLGRGNTMNTEAFFGQGTRLTVV.

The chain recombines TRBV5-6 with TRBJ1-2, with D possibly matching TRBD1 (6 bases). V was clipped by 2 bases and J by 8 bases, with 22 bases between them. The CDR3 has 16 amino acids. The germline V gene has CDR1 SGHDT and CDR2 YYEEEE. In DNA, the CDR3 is TGTGCCAGCAGCTTAACTGGGGGGCCCCGCCGAGGGGGCTACACCTTC. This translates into CASSLTGGPRRGGYTF.

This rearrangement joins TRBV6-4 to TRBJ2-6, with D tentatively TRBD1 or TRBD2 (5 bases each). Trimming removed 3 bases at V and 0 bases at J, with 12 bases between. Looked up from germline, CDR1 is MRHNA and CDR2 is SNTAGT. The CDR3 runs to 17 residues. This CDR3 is CASSDGGQRSGANVLTF. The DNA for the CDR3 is TGTGCCAGCAGTGATGGAGGACAACGCTCTGGGGCCAACGTCCTGACTTTC.

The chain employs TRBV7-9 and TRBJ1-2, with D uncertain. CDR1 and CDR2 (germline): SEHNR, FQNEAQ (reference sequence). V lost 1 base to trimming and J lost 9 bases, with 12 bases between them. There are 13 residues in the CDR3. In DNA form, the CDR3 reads TGTGCCAGCAGCTTAGAGGTGTCGGCGAGCTACACCTTC. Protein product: CASSLEVSASYTF.

The CDR3: CASSHTGAGELFF. The CDR3 DNA reads as TGTGCCAGCAGCCATACAGGGGCCGGGGAGCTGTTTTTT. The V gene is TRBV7-9, the J gene TRBJ2-2, with 7 bases fitting TRBD1. The CDR3 totals 13 residues. CDR1 SEHNR and CDR2 FQNEAQ come from the germline V gene (reference sequence). The ends lost 5 bases at V and 6 bases at J; junction bases unmatched: 3.

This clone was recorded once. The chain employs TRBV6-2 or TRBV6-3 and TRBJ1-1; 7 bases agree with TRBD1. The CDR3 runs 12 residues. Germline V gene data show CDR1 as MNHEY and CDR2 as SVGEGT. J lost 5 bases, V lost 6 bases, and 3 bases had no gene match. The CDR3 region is CASSRGRTEAFF. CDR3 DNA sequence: TGTGCCAGCAGCAGGGGGAGAACTGAAGCTTTCTTT.

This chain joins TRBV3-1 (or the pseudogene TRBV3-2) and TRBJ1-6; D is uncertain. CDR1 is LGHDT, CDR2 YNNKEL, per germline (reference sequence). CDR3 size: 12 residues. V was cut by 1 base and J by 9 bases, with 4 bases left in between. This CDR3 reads CASSQVGSPLHF. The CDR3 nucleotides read TGTGCCAGCAGCCAAGTCGGTTCACCCCTCCACTTT.

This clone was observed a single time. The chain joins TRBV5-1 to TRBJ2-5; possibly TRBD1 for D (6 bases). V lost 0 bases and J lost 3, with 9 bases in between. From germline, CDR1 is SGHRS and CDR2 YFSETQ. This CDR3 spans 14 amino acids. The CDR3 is CASSLGQAKETQYF. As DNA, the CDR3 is TGCGCCAGCAGCTTGGGACAGGCGAAAGAGACCCAGTACTTC. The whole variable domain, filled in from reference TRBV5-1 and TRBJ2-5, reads KAGVTQTPRYLIKTRGQQVTLSCSPISGHRSVSWYQQTPGQGLQFLFEYFSETQRNKGNFPGRFSGRQFSNSRSEMNVSTLELGDSALYLCASSLGQAKETQYFGPGTRLLVL.

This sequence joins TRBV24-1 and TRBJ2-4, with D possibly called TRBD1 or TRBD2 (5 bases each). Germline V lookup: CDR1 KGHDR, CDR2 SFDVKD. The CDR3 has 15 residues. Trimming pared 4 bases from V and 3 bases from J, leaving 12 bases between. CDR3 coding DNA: TGTGCCACCAGTGAGGACCAGGGAGTCAAAAACATTCAGTACTTC. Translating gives CATSEDQGVKNIQYF.

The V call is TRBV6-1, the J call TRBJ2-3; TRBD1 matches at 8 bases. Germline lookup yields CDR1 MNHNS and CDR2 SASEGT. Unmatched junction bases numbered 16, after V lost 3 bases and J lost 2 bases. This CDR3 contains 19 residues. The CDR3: CASSDPSEVGQGPTDTQYF. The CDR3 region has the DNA TGTGCCAGCAGTGACCCTTCTGAGGTCGGACAGGGACCCACAGATACGCAGTATTTT.

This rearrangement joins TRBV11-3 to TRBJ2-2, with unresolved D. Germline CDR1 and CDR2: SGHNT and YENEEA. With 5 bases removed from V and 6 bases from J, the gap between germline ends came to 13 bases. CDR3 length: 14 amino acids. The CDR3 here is CASSLERRSGELFF. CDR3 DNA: TGTGCCAGCAGCCTCGAGAGGCGATCCGGGGAGCTGTTTTTT.

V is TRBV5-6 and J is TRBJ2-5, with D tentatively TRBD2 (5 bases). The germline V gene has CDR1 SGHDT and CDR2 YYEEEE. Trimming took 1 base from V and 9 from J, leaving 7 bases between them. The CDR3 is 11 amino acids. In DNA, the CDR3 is TGTGCCAGCAGCTTGACCGGGGCCCAGTACTTC. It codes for CASSLTGAQYF.

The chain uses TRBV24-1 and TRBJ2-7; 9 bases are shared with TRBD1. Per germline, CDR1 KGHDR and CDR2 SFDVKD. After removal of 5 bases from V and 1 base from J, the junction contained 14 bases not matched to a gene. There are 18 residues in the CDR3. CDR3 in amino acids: CATSAPSGTGSKSYEQYF. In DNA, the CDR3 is TGTGCCACCAGTGCCCCTTCCGGGACAGGGTCCAAATCCTACGAGCAGTACTTC.

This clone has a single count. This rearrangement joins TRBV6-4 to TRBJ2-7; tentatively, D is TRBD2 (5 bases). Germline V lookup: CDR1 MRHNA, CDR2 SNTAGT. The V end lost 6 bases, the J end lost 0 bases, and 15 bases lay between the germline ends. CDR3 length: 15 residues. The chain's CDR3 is CASSPGGSASYEQYF. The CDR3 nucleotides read TGTGCCAGCAGCCCCGGAGGATCCGCCTCCTACGAGCAGTACTTC.

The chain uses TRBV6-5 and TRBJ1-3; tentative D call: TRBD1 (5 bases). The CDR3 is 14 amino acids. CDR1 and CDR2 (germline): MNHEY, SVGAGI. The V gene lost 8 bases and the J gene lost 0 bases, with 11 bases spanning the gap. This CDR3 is CASRGGSSGNTIYF. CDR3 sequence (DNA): TGTGCCAGCCGCGGGGGGTCCTCTGGAAACACCATATATTTT.

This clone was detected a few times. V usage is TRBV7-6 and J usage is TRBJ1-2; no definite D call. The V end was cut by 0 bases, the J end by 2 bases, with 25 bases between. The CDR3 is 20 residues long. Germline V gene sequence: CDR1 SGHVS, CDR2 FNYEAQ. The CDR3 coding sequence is TGTGCCAGCAGCTTAGCCATGGCTAGTAAAGTGGTTCCGAACAACTATGGCTACACCTTC. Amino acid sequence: CASSLAMASKVVPNNYGYTF. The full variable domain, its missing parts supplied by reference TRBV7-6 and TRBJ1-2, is GAGVSQSPRYKVTKRGQDVALRCDPISGHVSLYWYRQALGQGPEFLTYFNYEAQQDKSGLPNDRFSAERPEGSISTLTIQRTEQRDSAMYRCASSLAMASKVVPNNYGYTFGSGTRLTVV.

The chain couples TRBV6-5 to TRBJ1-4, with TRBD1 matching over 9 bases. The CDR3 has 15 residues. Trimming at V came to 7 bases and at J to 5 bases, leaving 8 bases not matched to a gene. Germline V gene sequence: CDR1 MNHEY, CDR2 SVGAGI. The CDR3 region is CASNDRGNGNEKLFF. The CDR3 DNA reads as TGTGCCAGCAACGACAGGGGGAATGGGAATGAAAAACTGTTTTTT.

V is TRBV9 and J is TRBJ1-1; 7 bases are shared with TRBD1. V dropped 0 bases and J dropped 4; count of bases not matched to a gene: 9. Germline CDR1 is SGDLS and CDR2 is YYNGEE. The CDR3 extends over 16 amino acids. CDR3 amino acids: CASSVGGGASITEAFF. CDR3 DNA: TGTGCCAGCAGCGTAGGAGGGGGCGCGAGTATCACTGAAGCTTTCTTT.

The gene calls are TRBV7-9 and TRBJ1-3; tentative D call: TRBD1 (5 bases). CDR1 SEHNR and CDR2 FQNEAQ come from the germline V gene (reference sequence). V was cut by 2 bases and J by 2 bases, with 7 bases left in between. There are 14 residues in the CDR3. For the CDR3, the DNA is TGTGCCAGCAGCTTACAAGGGGCTGGAAACACCATATATTTT. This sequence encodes CASSLQGAGNTIYF.

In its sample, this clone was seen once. The CDR3 here is CASSYRAGGAGYTF. CDR3 bases: TGTGCCAGCAGTTACCGCGCAGGGGGGGCGGGCTACACCTTC. The chain is built from TRBV6-5 and TRBJ1-2; 7 bases are shared with TRBD1. The V and J ends lost 2 bases and 8 bases, in that order; junction bases with no gene match: 8. Per the germline V gene, CDR1 is MNHEY and CDR2 is SVGAGI. This CDR3 comprises 14 residues.

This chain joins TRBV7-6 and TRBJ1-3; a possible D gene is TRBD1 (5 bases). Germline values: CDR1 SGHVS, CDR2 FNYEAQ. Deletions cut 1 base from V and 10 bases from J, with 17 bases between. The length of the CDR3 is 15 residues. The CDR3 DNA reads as TGTGCCAGCAGCTTAGAGGGGACTGGACGACGGACCATATATTTT. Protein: CASSLEGTGRRTIYF.

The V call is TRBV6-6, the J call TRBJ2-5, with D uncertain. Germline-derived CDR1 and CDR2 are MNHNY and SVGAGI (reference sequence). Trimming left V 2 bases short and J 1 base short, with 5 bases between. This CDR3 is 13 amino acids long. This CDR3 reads CASSYGAQETQYF. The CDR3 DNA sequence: TGTGCCAGCAGTTACGGAGCCCAAGAGACCCAGTACTTC.

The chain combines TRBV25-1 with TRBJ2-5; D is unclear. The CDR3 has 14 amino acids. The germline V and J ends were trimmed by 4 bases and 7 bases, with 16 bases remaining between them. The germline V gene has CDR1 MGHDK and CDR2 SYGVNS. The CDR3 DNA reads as TGTGCCAGCAGTGGGTATAAGCGTGGTGGGACCCAGTACTTC. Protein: CASSGYKRGGTQYF. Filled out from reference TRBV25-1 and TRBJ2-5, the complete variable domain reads EADIYQTPRYLVIGTGKKITLECSQTMGHDKMYWYQQDPGMELHLIHYSYGVNSTEKGDLSSESTVSRIRTEHFPLTLESARPSHTSQYLCASSGYKRGGTQYFGPGTRLLVL.

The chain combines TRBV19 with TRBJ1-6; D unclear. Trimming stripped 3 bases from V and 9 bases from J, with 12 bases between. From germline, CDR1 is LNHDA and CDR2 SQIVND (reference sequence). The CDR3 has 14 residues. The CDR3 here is CASSIILGGSPLHF. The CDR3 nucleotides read TGTGCCAGTAGTATTATCCTGGGTGGTTCACCCCTCCACTTT.